This paragraph covers one T cell receptor (beta chain) sequence. After removal of 1 base from V and 4 bases from J, the junction contained 6 bases not matched to a gene. The CDR3 runs 15 residues. The data originate from a study of blood T cell repertoires in COVID-19. Study context: The study drew acute and convalescent COVID-19 samples from the United States, Italy and Spain.

Recruitment covered 20 to 25 US areas and drew participants whose ages spanned about 18 to 100 years. Cohort 3 donors counted as recovered after two negative PCRs, clearance, or resolved symptoms. Sequencing used immunoSEQ multiplex PCR; TCRdb keeps in-frame clones, though not all of them. This sample has around 280,000 clones; approximately 88% occur once, and the top ten carry under 7%. This receptor was taken from a woman in her 40s who had recovered from COVID-19. The chain uses TRBV23-1 and TRBJ2-7; 8 bases fit TRBD2. TRBV23-1 is labeled an ORF, and its function is uncertain. The sequencing input was PBMCs or T cells enriched from blood (not recorded which). In DNA form, the CDR3 reads TGCGCCAGCAGTCAATTTTGCGGGAGGAGTTACGAGCAGTACTTC. Its translation is CASSQFCGRSYEQYF.